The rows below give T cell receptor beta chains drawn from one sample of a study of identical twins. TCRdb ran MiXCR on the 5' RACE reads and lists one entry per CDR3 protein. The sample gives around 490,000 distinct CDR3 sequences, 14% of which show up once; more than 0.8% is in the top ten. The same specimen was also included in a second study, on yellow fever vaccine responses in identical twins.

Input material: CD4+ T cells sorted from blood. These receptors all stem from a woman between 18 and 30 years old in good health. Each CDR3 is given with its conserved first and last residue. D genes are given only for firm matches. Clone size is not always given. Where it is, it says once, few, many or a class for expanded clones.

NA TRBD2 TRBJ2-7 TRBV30 CAWRLAGGTSPYF TGTGCCTGGAGGCTAGCGGGAGGCACCTCGCCGTACTTC
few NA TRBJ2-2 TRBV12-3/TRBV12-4 CASSGGTRVVKAGELFF TGTGCCAGCAGTGGGGGGACCAGGGTGGTAAAAGCCGGGGAGCTGTTTTTT
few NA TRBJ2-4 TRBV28 CASSLIAKNIQYF TGTGCCAGCAGTTTAATAGCCAAAAACATTCAGTACTTC
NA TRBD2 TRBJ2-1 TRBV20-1 CSAERTSGRDEQFF TGCAGTGCCGAACGGACTAGCGGGAGGGATGAGCAGTTCTTC
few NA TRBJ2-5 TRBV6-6 CASSYVGDRAYF TGTGCCAGCAGTTACGTAGGGGACCGAGCGTACTTC
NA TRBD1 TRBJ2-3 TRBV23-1 CASSQSIDWDSSTDTQYF TGCGCCAGCAGTCAATCAATCGATTGGGACAGTAGCACAGATACGCAGTATTTT
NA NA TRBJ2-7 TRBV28 CASREAHQSYEQYF TGTGCCAGCAGGGAGGCACACCAGAGTTACGAGCAGTACTTC
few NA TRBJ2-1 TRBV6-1 CASSVGFNEQFF TGTGCCAGCAGTGTTGGGTTCAATGAGCAGTTCTTC
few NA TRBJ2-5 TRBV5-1 CASSLAGDQETQYF TGCGCCAGCAGCTTGGCCGGGGACCAAGAGACCCAGTACTTC
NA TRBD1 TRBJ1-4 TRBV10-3 CAISGDSSNEKLFF TGTGCCATCAGTGGGGACAGCTCTAATGAAAAACTGTTTTTT
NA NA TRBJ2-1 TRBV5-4 CASRSEDSYNEQFF TGTGCCAGCAGGTCTGAAGACTCCTACAATGAGCAGTTCTTC
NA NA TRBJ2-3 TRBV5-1 CASSLWERGTDTQYF TGCGCCAGCAGCTTGTGGGAGAGGGGCACAGATACGCAGTATTTT
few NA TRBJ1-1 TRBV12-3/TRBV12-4 CASSSQGGWTEAFF TGTGCCAGCAGTTCCCAAGGGGGTTGGACTGAAGCTTTCTTT
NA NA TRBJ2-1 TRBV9 CASSVGSGNEQFF TGTGCCAGCAGCGTAGGGTCCGGCAATGAGCAGTTCTTC
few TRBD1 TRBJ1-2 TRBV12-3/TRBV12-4 CASSLPPGQGADGYTF TGTGCCAGCAGTTTACCCCCGGGACAGGGGGCGGATGGCTACACCTTC
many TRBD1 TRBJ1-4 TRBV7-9 CASRRTGTGEKLFF TGTGCCAGCAGGCGGACAGGGACTGGCGAAAAACTGTTTTTT
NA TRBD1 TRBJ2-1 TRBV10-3 CAISRDRGLNEQFF TGTGCCATCAGTCGGGACAGGGGGCTCAATGAGCAGTTCTTC
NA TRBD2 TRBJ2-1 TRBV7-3 CASSRSLSGGGPTKSSYNEQFF TGTGCCAGCAGCCGATCCCTATCGGGGGGGGGGCCCACCAAGAGCTCCTACAATGAGCAGTTCTTC
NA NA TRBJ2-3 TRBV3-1 CASSSGAKDTQYF TGTGCCAGCAGCTCCGGGGCAAAAGATACGCAGTATTTT
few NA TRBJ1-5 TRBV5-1 CARDTRGGPRNQPQHF TGCGCCAGGGATACGCGGGGAGGCCCGCGCAATCAGCCCCAGCATTTT
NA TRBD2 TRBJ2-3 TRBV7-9 CASSIGTSGGNTDTQYF TGTGCCAGCAGCATCGGGACTAGCGGGGGCAACACAGATACGCAGTATTTT
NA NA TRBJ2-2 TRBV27 CASSSTDQEEVFGAGELFF TGTGCCAGCAGTTCTACTGACCAGGAGGAGGTTTTTGGGGCCGGGGAGCTGTTTTTT
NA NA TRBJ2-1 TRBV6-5 CASSRQGMEFF TGTGCCAGCAGTCGGCAGGGTATGGAGTTCTTC
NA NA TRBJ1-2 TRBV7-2 CASSYRREINYGYTF TGTGCCAGCAGCTACCGACGGGAAATCAACTATGGCTACACCTTC
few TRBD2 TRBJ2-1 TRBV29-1 CSVETSGLYNEQFF TGCAGCGTTGAAACTAGCGGGCTATACAATGAGCAGTTCTTC
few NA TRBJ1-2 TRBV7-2 CASSPGIEGYTF TGTGCCAGCAGCCCTGGAATAGAGGGCTACACCTTC
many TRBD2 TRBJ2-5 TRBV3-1 CASSRASGVRETQYF TGTGCCAGCAGCCGGGCTAGCGGGGTCAGAGAGACCCAGTACTTC
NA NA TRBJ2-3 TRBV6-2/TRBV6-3 CASSYSPGNTDTQYF TGTGCCAGCAGTTACTCACCCGGGAACACAGATACGCAGTATTTT
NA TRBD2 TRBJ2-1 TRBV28 CASSSRDTGTSGYTYNEQFF TGTGCCAGCAGTTCCAGGGACACTGGGACTAGCGGTTATACCTACAATGAGCAGTTCTTC
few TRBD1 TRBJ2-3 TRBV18 CASSTGGGDTQYF TGTGCCAGCTCTACAGGGGGCGGAGATACGCAGTATTTT
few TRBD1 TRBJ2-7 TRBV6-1 CASESGTGDYEQYF TGTGCCAGTGAATCCGGGACAGGAGACTACGAGCAGTACTTC
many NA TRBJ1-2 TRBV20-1 CSAMASEDYGYTF TGCAGTGCTATGGCCTCTGAGGACTATGGCTACACCTTC
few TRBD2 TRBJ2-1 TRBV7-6 CASSRGSLNEQFF TGTGCCAGCAGCCGCGGGAGCCTGAATGAGCAGTTCTTC
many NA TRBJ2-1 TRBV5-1 CASSLVASSYNEQFF TGTGCCAGCAGTTTAGTAGCCAGCTCCTACAATGAGCAGTTCTTC
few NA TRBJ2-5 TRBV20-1 CSASRLILGETQYF TGCAGTGCTAGCCGCTTAATACTGGGAGAGACCCAGTACTTC
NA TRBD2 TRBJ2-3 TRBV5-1 CASSLAGAGGSTADTQYF TGCGCCAGCAGCTTGGCCGGGGCGGGGGGGAGTACGGCAGATACGCAGTATTTT
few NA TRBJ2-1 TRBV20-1 CSARVRVGRYNEQFF TGCAGTGCTAGGGTCCGGGTCGGCCGGTACAATGAGCAGTTCTTC
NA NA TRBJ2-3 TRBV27 CASSPLGAGETDTQYF TGTGCCAGCAGTCCACTGGGGGCGGGAGAAACAGATACGCAGTATTTT
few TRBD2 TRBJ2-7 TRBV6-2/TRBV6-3 CASRSSGTYEQYF TGTGCCAGCAGAAGTAGCGGGACCTACGAGCAGTACTTC
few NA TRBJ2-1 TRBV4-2 CASSPRRGGGSASYNEQFF TGTGCCAGCAGCCCCAGGAGAGGGGGCGGGAGCGCATCCTACAATGAGCAGTTCTTC
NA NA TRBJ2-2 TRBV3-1 CASSQGGFHSEDTGELFF TGTGCCAGCAGCCAAGGTGGGTTTCATAGCGAGGACACCGGGGAGCTGTTTTTT
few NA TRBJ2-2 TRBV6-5 CASSYTGNTGELFF TGTGCCAGCAGTTATACAGGGAACACCGGGGAGCTGTTTTTT
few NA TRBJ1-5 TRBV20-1 CSARAKGTVPQHF TGCAGTGCTAGAGCGAAAGGGACCGTGCCCCAGCATTTT
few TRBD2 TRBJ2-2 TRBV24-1 CATSFGGRNTGELFF TGTGCCACCAGTTTTGGCGGGAGGAACACCGGGGAGCTGTTTTTT
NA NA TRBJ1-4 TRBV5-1 CASSDQTGTNEKLFF TGCGCCAGCAGCGACCAAACGGGAACTAATGAAAAACTGTTTTTT
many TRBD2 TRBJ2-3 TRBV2 CASTPILAGYTDTQYF TGTGCCAGCACCCCTATACTAGCGGGGTACACAGATACGCAGTATTTT
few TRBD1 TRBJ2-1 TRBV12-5 CASGLALGQGNEQFF TGTGCTAGTGGTTTGGCCCTGGGACAGGGGAATGAGCAGTTCTTC
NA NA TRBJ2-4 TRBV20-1 CSAREAEAKNIQYF TGCAGTGCTAGAGAGGCCGAAGCCAAAAACATTCAGTACTTC
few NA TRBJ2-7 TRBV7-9 CASSPGQYF TGTGCCAGCAGCCCTGGACAGTACTTC